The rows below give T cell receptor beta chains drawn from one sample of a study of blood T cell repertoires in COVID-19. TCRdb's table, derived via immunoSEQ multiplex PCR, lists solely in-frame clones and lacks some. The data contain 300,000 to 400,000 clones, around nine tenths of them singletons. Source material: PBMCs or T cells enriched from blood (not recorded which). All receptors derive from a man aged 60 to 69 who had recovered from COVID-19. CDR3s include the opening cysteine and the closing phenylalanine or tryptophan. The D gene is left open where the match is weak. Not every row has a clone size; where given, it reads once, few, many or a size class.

cdr3_aa: CASSPRPPAHSYEQYF
cdr3_nt: TGTGCCAGCAGTCCTAGGCCCCCGGCGCATTCCTACGAGCAGTACTTC
j_call: TRBJ2-7
v_call: TRBV27
cdr3_length: 16
clone_size: .
d_call: .

cdr3_aa: CASSPYSGTDYGYTF
cdr3_nt: TGCGCCAGCAGCCCATATTCCGGGACAGACTATGGCTACACCTTC
j_call: TRBJ1-2
v_call: TRBV5-1
cdr3_length: 15
clone_size: .
d_call: TRBD1

cdr3_aa: CATTPRTSGRGSYNEQFF
cdr3_nt: TGTGCCACCACCCCGAGAACTAGCGGGAGGGGCTCCTACAATGAGCAGTTCTTC
j_call: TRBJ2-1
v_call: TRBV15
cdr3_length: 18
clone_size: .
d_call: TRBD2

cdr3_aa: CASSVGTAPGELFF
cdr3_nt: TGTGCCAGCAGCGTAGGGACAGCTCCCGGGGAGCTGTTTTTT
j_call: TRBJ2-2
v_call: TRBV9
cdr3_length: 14
clone_size: .
d_call: .

cdr3_aa: CASRQTPNSGNTIYF
cdr3_nt: TGTGCCAGCAGACAGACACCCAACTCTGGAAACACCATATATTTT
j_call: TRBJ1-3
v_call: TRBV6-5
cdr3_length: 15
clone_size: .
d_call: .

cdr3_aa: CASSDLRVTDTQYF
cdr3_nt: TGCGCCAGCAGTGACCTGCGGGTAACAGATACGCAGTATTTT
j_call: TRBJ2-3
v_call: TRBV10-1
cdr3_length: 14
clone_size: .
d_call: .

cdr3_aa: CASSTGTSGRADEQFF
cdr3_nt: TGCGCCAGCAGCACGGGGACTAGCGGGAGGGCAGATGAGCAGTTCTTC
j_call: TRBJ2-1
v_call: TRBV5-1
cdr3_length: 16
clone_size: once
d_call: TRBD2

cdr3_aa: CASSNRQGETQYF
cdr3_nt: TGTGCCAGCAGCAACCGACAGGGGGAGACCCAGTACTTC
j_call: TRBJ2-5
v_call: TRBV9
cdr3_length: 13
clone_size: .
d_call: TRBD1

cdr3_aa: CASSPNNRQPYEQYF
cdr3_nt: TGCGCCAGCAGCCCCAATAACAGGCAACCCTACGAGCAGTACTTC
j_call: TRBJ2-7
v_call: TRBV5-1
cdr3_length: 15
clone_size: .
d_call: .

cdr3_aa: CASRQGTGTNEKLFF
cdr3_nt: TGCGCCAGCCGCCAAGGGACTGGAACTAATGAAAAACTGTTTTTT
j_call: TRBJ1-4
v_call: TRBV5-1
cdr3_length: 15
clone_size: .
d_call: .

cdr3_aa: CASSVGAGLSRSYTF
cdr3_nt: TGTGCCAGCAGCGTAGGGGCAGGCCTCTCCAGGAGCTACACCTTC
j_call: TRBJ1-2
v_call: TRBV9
cdr3_length: 15
clone_size: .
d_call: .

cdr3_aa: CSVEGTGGGYTF
cdr3_nt: TGCAGCGTTGAAGGGACAGGCGGGGGCTACACCTTC
j_call: TRBJ1-2
v_call: TRBV29-1
cdr3_length: 12
clone_size: .
d_call: TRBD1

cdr3_aa: CASSSTSGTFYNEQFF
cdr3_nt: TGCGCCAGCAGCTCGACTAGCGGGACCTTCTACAATGAGCAGTTCTTC
j_call: TRBJ2-1
v_call: TRBV5-1
cdr3_length: 16
clone_size: .
d_call: TRBD2

cdr3_aa: CASSATGTTNEKLFF
cdr3_nt: TGTGCCAGCTCCGCGACCGGGACAACTAATGAAAAACTGTTTTTT
j_call: TRBJ1-4
v_call: TRBV18
cdr3_length: 15
clone_size: once
d_call: .

cdr3_aa: CASSSTGGQETQYF
cdr3_nt: TGTGCCAGCAGCTCTACGGGCGGGCAAGAGACCCAGTACTTC
j_call: TRBJ2-5
v_call: TRBV7-3
cdr3_length: 14
clone_size: .
d_call: .

cdr3_aa: CASSDGLRAEAFF
cdr3_nt: TGTGCCAGCAGTGACGGGTTACGCGCTGAAGCTTTCTTT
j_call: TRBJ1-1
v_call: TRBV28
cdr3_length: 13
clone_size: .
d_call: .

cdr3_aa: CASFKSQGAGEKLFF
cdr3_nt: TGTGCCAGCTTTAAGTCACAGGGGGCAGGGGAAAAACTGTTTTTT
j_call: TRBJ1-4
v_call: TRBV6-5
cdr3_length: 15
clone_size: .
d_call: TRBD1

cdr3_aa: CASSTQNRGVEKLFF
cdr3_nt: TGTGCCAGTAGTACCCAAAACAGGGGTGTTGAAAAACTGTTTTTT
j_call: TRBJ1-4
v_call: TRBV19
cdr3_length: 15
clone_size: .
d_call: TRBD1

cdr3_aa: CASSQDRGYNEQFF
cdr3_nt: TGTGCCAGCAGCCAAGACAGGGGGTACAATGAGCAGTTCTTC
j_call: TRBJ2-1
v_call: TRBV7-3
cdr3_length: 14
clone_size: .
d_call: TRBD1

cdr3_aa: CASRLRGSPQHF
cdr3_nt: TGTGCCAGCAGACTACGGGGGAGCCCCCAGCATTTT
j_call: TRBJ1-5
v_call: TRBV28
cdr3_length: 12
clone_size: .
d_call: .

cdr3_aa: CASSLQGGQETQYF
cdr3_nt: TGTGCCAGCAGTTTACAGGGGGGTCAAGAGACCCAGTACTTC
j_call: TRBJ2-5
v_call: TRBV5-6
cdr3_length: 14
clone_size: .
d_call: TRBD1

cdr3_aa: CASSQADMNTEAFF
cdr3_nt: TGTGCCAGCAGCCAAGCAGACATGAACACTGAAGCTTTCTTT
j_call: TRBJ1-1
v_call: TRBV3-1/TRBV3-2
cdr3_length: 14
clone_size: .
d_call: .

cdr3_aa: CASSQGQTNQPQHF
cdr3_nt: TGTGCCAGCAGTCAGGGACAGACCAATCAGCCCCAGCATTTT
j_call: TRBJ1-5
v_call: TRBV2
cdr3_length: 14
clone_size: .
d_call: TRBD1

cdr3_aa: CASSEVGRGNQPQHF
cdr3_nt: TGTGCCAGCAGTGAAGTAGGGCGGGGCAATCAGCCCCAGCATTTT
j_call: TRBJ1-5
v_call: TRBV6-1
cdr3_length: 15
clone_size: .
d_call: .

cdr3_aa: CSVADTYQETQYF
cdr3_nt: TGCAGCGTTGCGGACACCTACCAAGAGACCCAGTACTTC
j_call: TRBJ2-5
v_call: TRBV29-1
cdr3_length: 13
clone_size: .
d_call: .

cdr3_aa: CAISGRDRGTYEQYF
cdr3_nt: TGTGCCATCAGTGGAAGAGACAGGGGTACCTACGAGCAGTACTTC
j_call: TRBJ2-7
v_call: TRBV10-3
cdr3_length: 15
clone_size: .
d_call: TRBD1

cdr3_aa: CASRAGFSYEQYF
cdr3_nt: TGTGCCAGTAGAGCGGGTTTTTCCTACGAGCAGTACTTC
j_call: TRBJ2-7
v_call: TRBV19
cdr3_length: 13
clone_size: .
d_call: .

cdr3_aa: CASSLGLNQPQHF
cdr3_nt: TGTGCCAGCAGCCTAGGACTCAATCAGCCCCAGCATTTT
j_call: TRBJ1-5
v_call: TRBV11-2
cdr3_length: 13
clone_size: .
d_call: .

cdr3_aa: CASSPPGLAFGETQYF
cdr3_nt: TGTGCCAGCTCACCACCGGGACTAGCTTTTGGAGAGACCCAGTACTTC
j_call: TRBJ2-5
v_call: TRBV18
cdr3_length: 16
clone_size: .
d_call: TRBD2

cdr3_aa: CASSDRGQSGELFF
cdr3_nt: TGCGCCAGCAGTGACAGGGGGCAATCCGGGGAGCTGTTTTTT
j_call: TRBJ2-2
v_call: TRBV10-1
cdr3_length: 14
clone_size: .
d_call: TRBD1

cdr3_aa: CASSFRVSYEQYF
cdr3_nt: TGTGCCAGCAGCTTCAGGGTTTCCTACGAGCAGTACTTC
j_call: TRBJ2-7
v_call: TRBV5-5
cdr3_length: 13
clone_size: .
d_call: .

cdr3_aa: CASSLTGVNQPQHF
cdr3_nt: TGTGCCAGCAGCTTAACAGGGGTAAATCAGCCCCAGCATTTT
j_call: TRBJ1-5
v_call: TRBV7-9
cdr3_length: 14
clone_size: .
d_call: TRBD1

cdr3_aa: CASSLYTGGATGELFF
cdr3_nt: TGTGCCAGCAGTTTATATACAGGGGGCGCAACCGGGGAGCTGTTTTTT
j_call: TRBJ2-2
v_call: TRBV27
cdr3_length: 16
clone_size: .
d_call: TRBD1

cdr3_aa: CASSEYSFGTVDTQYF
cdr3_nt: TGTGCCAGCAGTGAATATAGTTTCGGGACAGTAGATACGCAGTATTTT
j_call: TRBJ2-3
v_call: TRBV25-1
cdr3_length: 16
clone_size: .
d_call: TRBD1

cdr3_aa: CASSFPQLAGISDEQYF
cdr3_nt: TGTGCCAGCAGTTTCCCCCAACTAGCGGGAATCTCGGACGAGCAGTACTTC
j_call: TRBJ2-7
v_call: TRBV28
cdr3_length: 17
clone_size: .
d_call: TRBD2

cdr3_aa: CASKLSGGLGTDTQYF
cdr3_nt: TGCGCCAGCAAACTTAGCGGGGGGCTTGGCACAGATACGCAGTATTTT
j_call: TRBJ2-3
v_call: TRBV5-1
cdr3_length: 16
clone_size: .
d_call: TRBD2

cdr3_aa: CASSPTGRSYEQYF
cdr3_nt: TGTGCCAGCAGCCCGACAGGGAGGTCCTACGAGCAGTACTTC
j_call: TRBJ2-7
v_call: TRBV7-6
cdr3_length: 14
clone_size: .
d_call: .

cdr3_aa: CASSISTSGDKQFF
cdr3_nt: TGTGCCAGTAGTATATCGACTAGCGGAGATAAGCAGTTCTTC
j_call: TRBJ2-1
v_call: TRBV19
cdr3_length: 14
clone_size: .
d_call: TRBD2

cdr3_aa: CATSVGGRGRTEAFF
cdr3_nt: TGTGCCACCAGTGTCGGGGGCAGGGGGCGAACTGAAGCTTTCTTT
j_call: TRBJ1-1
v_call: TRBV24-1
cdr3_length: 15
clone_size: .
d_call: TRBD1

cdr3_aa: CASSPQGNTEAFF
cdr3_nt: TGTGCCAGCTCACCGCAGGGTAACACTGAAGCTTTCTTT
j_call: TRBJ1-1
v_call: TRBV18
cdr3_length: 13
clone_size: .
d_call: .

cdr3_aa: CASSPEGGSPRYGYTF
cdr3_nt: TGTGCCAGCAGCCCGGAGGGTGGTTCCCCACGATATGGCTACACCTTC
j_call: TRBJ1-2
v_call: TRBV7-3
cdr3_length: 16
clone_size: .
d_call: .

cdr3_aa: CASSPYPTPGQGVNEQFF
cdr3_nt: TGTGCCAGCTCACCTTATCCTACTCCGGGACAGGGAGTCAATGAGCAGTTCTTC
j_call: TRBJ2-1
v_call: TRBV18
cdr3_length: 18
clone_size: .
d_call: TRBD1

cdr3_aa: CAISESTGSNQPQHF
cdr3_nt: TGTGCCATCAGTGAGTCAACAGGGAGCAATCAGCCCCAGCATTTT
j_call: TRBJ1-5
v_call: TRBV10-3
cdr3_length: 15
clone_size: .
d_call: .

cdr3_aa: CASSRRDEQFF
cdr3_nt: TGTGCCAGCAGCCGCCGGGATGAGCAGTTCTTC
j_call: TRBJ2-1
v_call: TRBV3-1/TRBV3-2
cdr3_length: 11
clone_size: .
d_call: .

cdr3_aa: CASSSAGAEGYEQYF
cdr3_nt: TGTGCCAGCAGTTCGGCAGGGGCTGAAGGTTACGAGCAGTACTTC
j_call: TRBJ2-7
v_call: TRBV28
cdr3_length: 15
clone_size: .
d_call: .